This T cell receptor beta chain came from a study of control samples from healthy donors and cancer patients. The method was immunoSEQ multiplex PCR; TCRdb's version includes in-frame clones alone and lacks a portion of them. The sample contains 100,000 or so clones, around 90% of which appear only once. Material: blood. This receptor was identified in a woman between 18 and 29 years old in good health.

CDR3 nucleotide sequence: TGTGCCAGCAGTGAACAGGGCCCAATTCCGAATCAGCCCCAGCATTTT. The encoded protein is CASSEQGPIPNQPQHF. This chain uses TRBV2 with TRBJ1-5; a weak D match, TRBD1 (5 bases). V was shortened by 2 bases and J by 4 bases, with 15 bases between the two germline ends. Germline values: CDR1 SNHLY, CDR2 FYNNEI. The CDR3 is 16 residues long.